This T cell receptor beta chain was identified in a study of post-analysis software for immune sequencing data. Across the study: As for disease course, relapsing-remitting, secondary progressive and progressive-relapsing multiple sclerosis were all included.

This clonotype was seen many times. As yet, its antigen is unknown. Germline V gene sequence: CDR1 SQVTM, CDR2 ANQGSEA. V shed 4 bases and J shed 6 bases, with 19 bases lying between them. The CDR3 spans 15 residues. The study, taken as a whole, reports: Included in a set of about five TRBV segments more frequent in patients than controls were TRBV5-6, TRBV5-1 and TRBV20-1. Significantly lower normalized Chao1 diversity was seen in multiple sclerosis patients than in controls.

Every TCR beta cDNA library bore unique molecular identifiers. Roughly 500,000 cDNA molecules were obtained from roughly 0.93 to 9.6 million T cells. Each CDR3 protein is one row after TCRdb ran MiXCR on the PCR reads. Here the sample spans fewer than 900,000 distinct CDR3 sequences, 46% being singletons. The TCR originated in a girl aged 5-17 years with multiple sclerosis. The chain couples TRBV29-1 to TRBJ2-1; D might be TRBD1 or TRBD2, each matching 5 bases. The sample taken for sequencing was blood. This CDR3 reads CSVAPLGPRGNEQFF. In nucleotides, the CDR3 is TGCAGCGTTGCTCCCCTGGGGCCACGGGGCAATGAGCAGTTCTTC.